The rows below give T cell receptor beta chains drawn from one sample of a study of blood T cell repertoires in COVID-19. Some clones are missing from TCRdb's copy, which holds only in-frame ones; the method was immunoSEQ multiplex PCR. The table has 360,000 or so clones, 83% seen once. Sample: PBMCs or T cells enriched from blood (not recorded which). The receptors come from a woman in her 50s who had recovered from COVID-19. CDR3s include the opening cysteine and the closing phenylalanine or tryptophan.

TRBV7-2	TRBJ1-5	CASTPGTGGNQPQHF
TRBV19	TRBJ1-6	CASSSRQRPPNSPLHF
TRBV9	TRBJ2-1	CASSTTGTSGYNEQFF
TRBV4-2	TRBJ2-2	CASSQDSFGGRGTGELFF
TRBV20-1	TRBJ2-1	CSGLMNEQFF
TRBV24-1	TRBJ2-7	CATSDTAGEQYF
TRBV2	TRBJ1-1	CASSSDRGKAFF
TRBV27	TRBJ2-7	CASSAGTIYEQYF
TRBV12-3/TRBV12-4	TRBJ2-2	CASSINTGELFF
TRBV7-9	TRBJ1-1	CASTTGIGSNTEAFF
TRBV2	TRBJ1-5	CASSVDRGFGNQPQHF
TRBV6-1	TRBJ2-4	CASSEGLAGQDFRRIQYF
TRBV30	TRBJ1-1	CAWAALWRGDF
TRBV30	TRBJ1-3	CAWSRDRATGNTIYF
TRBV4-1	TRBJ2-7	CASSQGQGGPYEQYF